A single sample is the source of the 10 T cell receptor beta chains below, sequenced in a study of cytomegalovirus exposure and HLA in healthy donors. Amplification used 60 Vbeta primers and 13 Jbeta primers. TCRdb's copy holds only in-frame clones and misses some; the assay was immunoSEQ multiplex PCR. The top ten clones hold roughly 1.9% of a sample with more than 95,000 clones, 75% to 85% of them seen once. The sequencing input was PBMCs. These receptors were obtained from a man aged 25 to 40 in good health and CMV-seronegative.

This clone was detected only a few times. This chain joins TRBV4-1 and TRBJ2-2, with 8 bases that match TRBD1. Germline values: CDR1 MGHRA, CDR2 YSYEKL. Trimming at V came to 6 bases and at J to 1 base, leaving 1 base not matched to a gene. This CDR3 has 14 residues. CDR3 in DNA: TGCGCCAGCAGAGGGACAGGGAACACCGGGGAGCTGTTTTTT. Protein sequence: CASRGTGNTGELFF.

The V gene is TRBV4-1, the J gene TRBJ2-3; a weak D match, TRBD1 (5 bases). The germline V and J ends were trimmed by 4 bases and 5 bases, with 13 bases remaining between them. The germline V gene encodes CDR1 MGHRA and CDR2 YSYEKL. This CDR3 has 14 residues. The CDR3 reads CASSPIGVRDTQYF. CDR3 sequence (DNA): TGCGCCAGCAGCCCAATAGGGGTGAGAGATACGCAGTATTTT.

The chain recombines TRBV10-3 with TRBJ1-5; TRBD1 agrees at 7 bases. Trimming cost V 2 bases and J 5 bases; bases outside gene matches: 3. This CDR3 region has 14 residues. Germline assignment: CDR1 ENHRY and CDR2 SYGVKD. The CDR3, as DNA: TGTGCCATCAGTGAGGGGACAGCTTATCAGCCCCAGCATTTT. Translation: CAISEGTAYQPQHF.

The CDR3 bases are TGCGCCAGCAGCTTGGGACACTCGACCTACGAGCAGTACTTC. Protein sequence: CASSLGHSTYEQYF. The chain recombines TRBV5-1 with TRBJ2-7; D remains ambiguous. Germline-derived CDR1 and CDR2 are SGHRS and YFSETQ. V was cut by 0 bases and J by 2 bases, with 9 bases left in between. The CDR3 totals 14 residues.

CDR3 in DNA: TGTGCCAGCTCACCGGGACAAAGTGGCAATCAGCCCCAGCATTTT. Protein sequence: CASSPGQSGNQPQHF. The J gene is TRBJ1-5, the V gene TRBV18; TRBD1 is a possible D gene (6 bases). Germline assignment: CDR1 KGHSH and CDR2 LQKENI. The CDR3 is 15 amino acids. The V end was cut by 3 bases, the J end by 2 bases, with 11 bases between.

The chain couples TRBV9 to TRBJ2-2; perhaps TRBD2 as D (5 bases). Germline CDR1 is SGDLS and CDR2 is YYNGEE. The CDR3 extends over 15 amino acids. Trimming stripped 0 bases from V and 0 bases from J, with 6 bases between. The CDR3 coding sequence is TGTGCCAGCAGCGTAGGAGGGTCGAACACCGGGGAGCTGTTTTTT. It is translated as CASSVGGSNTGELFF.

The chain uses TRBV7-9 and TRBJ1-2; D is unresolved. CDR3 size: 13 residues. Germline-derived CDR1 and CDR2 are SEHNR and FQNEAQ (reference sequence). V was clipped by 1 base and J by 6 bases, with 9 bases between them. Here the CDR3 DNA reads TGTGCCAGCAGCTTAGGCCACAAAGATGGCTACACCTTC. It encodes CASSLGHKDGYTF.

This clone was seen repeatedly, ten times or more. The chain carries TRBV7-2 and TRBJ1-1; D is unclear. The CDR3 runs to 13 residues. V was trimmed by 2 bases and J by 1 base, leaving 5 bases between them. Per the germline V gene, CDR1 is SGHTA and CDR2 is FQGNSA. Written as DNA, the CDR3 is TGTGCCAGCAGCTTAAACAGGAACACTGAAGCTTTCTTT. As protein: CASSLNRNTEAFF.

The J gene is TRBJ2-5, the V gene TRBV28, with D perhaps matching TRBD1 (6 bases). The V and J ends lost 3 bases and 1 base respectively, with 15 bases between them. Germline CDR1 and CDR2: MDHEN and SYDVKM. The CDR3 has 16 residues. The CDR3 sequence is CASSFNRAMSQETQYF. DNA for the CDR3: TGTGCCAGCAGTTTTAACAGGGCAATGTCCCAAGAGACCCAGTACTTC.

V and J are TRBV9 and TRBJ2-1; 10 positions match TRBD2. In germline, CDR1 is SGDLS, CDR2 YYNGEE. V lost 4 bases and J lost 5; bases outside the gene matches: 3. CDR3 size: 14 residues. CDR3 nucleotide sequence: TGTGCCAGCAGCCTTACTAGCGGGGACAATGAGCAGTTCTTC. Its translation is CASSLTSGDNEQFF.